The TCR beta chain under discussion was sequenced for a study of STAT5B mutations in CD4+ large granular lymphocyte leukemia. Study outcomes and limitations: Compared with healthy controls (2/35), patient top clones favored TRBV06 (8/27).

V was clipped by 5 bases and J by 1 base; unmatched bases: 7. CDR1 is SGHNT and CDR2 is YENEEA in the germline V gene. The CDR3 runs to 15 residues. Libraries were prepared by immunoSEQ multiplex PCR; TCRdb keeps only in-frame clonotypes and omits some of them. The sample consists of 30,000 or so clones, 65% to 80% of them appearing once. The count of this clone is one. The antigen remains unidentified. J is TRBJ1-1 and V is TRBV11-3; 7 bases line up with TRBD1. This TCR derives from a human donor in good health. Source material: CD4+ T cells from blood buffy coats. The CDR3 nucleotides read TGTGCCAGCAGCAAACCGACAGGGCAGAACACTGAAGCTTTCTTT. It encodes CASSKPTGQNTEAFF.